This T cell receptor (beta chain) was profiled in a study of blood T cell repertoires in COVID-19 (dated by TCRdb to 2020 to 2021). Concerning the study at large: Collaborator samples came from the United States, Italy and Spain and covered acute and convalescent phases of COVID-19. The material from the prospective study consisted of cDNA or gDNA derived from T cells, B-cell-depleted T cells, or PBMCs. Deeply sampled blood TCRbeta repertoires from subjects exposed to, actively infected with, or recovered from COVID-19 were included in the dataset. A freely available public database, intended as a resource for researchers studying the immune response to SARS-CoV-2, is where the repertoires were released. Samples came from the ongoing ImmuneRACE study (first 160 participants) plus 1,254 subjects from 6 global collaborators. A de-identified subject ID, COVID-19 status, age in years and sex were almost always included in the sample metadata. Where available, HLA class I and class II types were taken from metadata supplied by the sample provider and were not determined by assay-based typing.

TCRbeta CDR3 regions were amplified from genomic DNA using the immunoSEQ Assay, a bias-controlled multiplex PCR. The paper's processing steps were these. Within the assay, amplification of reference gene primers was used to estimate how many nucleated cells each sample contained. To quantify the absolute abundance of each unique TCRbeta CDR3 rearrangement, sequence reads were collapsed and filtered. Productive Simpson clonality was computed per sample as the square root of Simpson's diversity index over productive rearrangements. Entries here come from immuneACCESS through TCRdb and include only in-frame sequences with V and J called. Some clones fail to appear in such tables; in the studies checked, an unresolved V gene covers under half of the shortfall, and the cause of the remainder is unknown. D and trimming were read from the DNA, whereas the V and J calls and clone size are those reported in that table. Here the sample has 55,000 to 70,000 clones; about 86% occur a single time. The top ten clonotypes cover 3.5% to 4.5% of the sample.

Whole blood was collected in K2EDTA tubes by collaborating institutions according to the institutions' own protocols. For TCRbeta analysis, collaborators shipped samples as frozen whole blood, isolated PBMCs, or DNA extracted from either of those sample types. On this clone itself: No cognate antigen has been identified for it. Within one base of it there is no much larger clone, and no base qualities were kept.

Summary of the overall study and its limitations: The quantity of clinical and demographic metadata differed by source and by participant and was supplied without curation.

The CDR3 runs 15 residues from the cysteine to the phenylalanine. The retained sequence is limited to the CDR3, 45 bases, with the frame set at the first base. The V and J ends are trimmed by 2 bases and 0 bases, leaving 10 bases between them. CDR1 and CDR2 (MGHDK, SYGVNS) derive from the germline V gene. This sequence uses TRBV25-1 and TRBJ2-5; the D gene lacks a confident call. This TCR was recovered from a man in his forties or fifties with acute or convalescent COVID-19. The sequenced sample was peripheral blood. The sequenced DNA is TGTGCCAGCAGTGAAGTGAGGCCGTACCAAGAGACCCAGTACTTC. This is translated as CASSEVRPYQETQYF.